This entry lists 25 T cell receptor beta chains sequenced from one sample in a study of blood T cell repertoires in COVID-19. Generated by immunoSEQ multiplex PCR, the TCRdb table keeps only in-frame clones and is missing some. The sample lists roughly 290,000 clones, 80% to 90% occurring once. The specimen was PBMCs or T cells enriched from blood (not recorded which). These receptors were taken from a man aged 30-40 years who had recovered from COVID-19.

The genes are TRBV30 and TRBJ1-2, with D unclear. CDR3 length equals 16 residues. V lost 3 bases and J 0 bases, leaving 17 bases between the germline ends. Germline CDR1 reads GTSNPN; CDR2 reads SVGIG (reference sequence). CDR3 coding DNA: TGTGCCTGGAGATCTCTTGGTCGGGATGCTAACTATGGCTACACCTTC. Translated: CAWRSLGRDANYGYTF.

The chain uses TRBV6-5 and TRBJ1-2; D is perhaps TRBD1 (6 bases). V lost 7 bases, J lost 1 base, and 13 bases lay in between. Germline values: CDR1 MNHEY, CDR2 SVGAGI. The CDR3 covers 14 residues. DNA for the CDR3: TGTGCCAGCAAACGCGGACAGCTTAACTATGGCTACACCTTC. It is translated as CASKRGQLNYGYTF.

CDR3 bases: TGTGCCAGCAGCTTAGTAAGCGGGCGGTCCTACGAGCAGTACTTC. Translated, it gives CASSLVSGRSYEQYF. The V call is TRBV7-9, the J call TRBJ2-7, with D possibly TRBD2 on 6 matching bases. The germline gives CDR1 SEHNR, CDR2 FQNEAQ (reference sequence). This CDR3 spans 15 amino acids. With 1 base removed from V and 1 base from J, the gap between germline ends came to 11 bases.

V is TRBV7-9 and J is TRBJ2-3; 9 bases line up with TRBD2. Trimming cost V 5 bases and J 6 bases; bases outside gene matches: 12. Germline V CDR1 and CDR2: SEHNR, FQNEAQ (reference sequence). CDR3 size: 16 residues. The CDR3 bases are TGTGCCAGCAGCCCCCATGGCGGGGGGGCATTCGATACGCAGTATTTT. Protein: CASSPHGGGAFDTQYF.

The chain has TRBV11-2 and TRBJ1-1; tentatively, D is TRBD1 (6 bases). The CDR3 consists of 11 residues. Trimming took 8 bases from V and 4 from J, leaving 8 bases between them. Germline values: CDR1 SGHAT, CDR2 FQNNGV. Here the CDR3 DNA reads TGTGCCAGCCGCAGGGGCACTGAAGCTTTCTTT. This gives the protein CASRRGTEAFF. The entire variable domain, with the rest obtained from reference TRBV11-2 and TRBJ1-1, is as follows: EAGVAQSPRYKIIEKRQSVAFWCNPISGHATLYWYQQILGQGPKLLIQFQNNGVVDDSQLPKDRFSAERLKGVDSTLKIQPAKLEDSAVYLCASRRGTEAFFGQGTRLTVV.

The chain carries TRBV5-6 and TRBJ1-6, with a weak D call TRBD1 (6 bases). The CDR3 runs 14 residues. CDR1 is SGHDT and CDR2 is YYEEEE in the germline V gene. V was trimmed by 4 bases and J by 8 bases, leaving 13 bases between them. CDR3 loop: CASSPGHGDSPLHF. Here the CDR3 DNA reads TGTGCCAGCAGCCCGGGACACGGGGATTCACCCCTCCACTTT.

This clone has a handful of counts. The chain carries TRBV5-5 and TRBJ1-3; 8 bases map to TRBD1. The germline V gene encodes CDR1 SGHKS and CDR2 YYEKEE (reference sequence). J was trimmed by 2 bases and V by 2 bases; bases with no gene match: 0. The length of the CDR3 is 14 residues. CDR3 sequence (DNA): TGTGCCAGCAGCTTACAGGGGGCTGGAAACACCATATATTTT. This encodes CASSLQGAGNTIYF.

This clone was counted once. J is TRBJ2-5 and V is TRBV5-1, with 9 positions matching TRBD2. V shed 4 bases and J 1 base; nucleotides not matched to a gene: 2. This CDR3 contains 14 residues. Per the germline V gene, CDR1 is SGHRS and CDR2 is YFSETQ. The DNA of the CDR3 is TGCGCCAGCAGCGCGGGACTAGCCCAAGAGACCCAGTACTTC. Its protein product is CASSAGLAQETQYF.

The chain has TRBV27 and TRBJ1-6; TRBD1 is a possible D gene (5 bases). Trimming took 0 bases from V and 2 from J, leaving 5 bases between them. This CDR3 contains 15 residues. Germline CDR1 reads MNHEY; CDR2 reads SMNVEV (reference sequence). DNA of the CDR3: TGTGCCAGCAGTTTATCGACAGCCTATAATTCACCCCTCCACTTT. It specifies CASSLSTAYNSPLHF.

Regarding this clone: One junction end does not reproduce the germline sequence, and a read error may be involved. J is TRBJ2-4 and V is TRBV6-6, with D maybe TRBD1 (5 bases). The CDR3 spans 12 residues. Germline lookup yields CDR1 MNHNY and CDR2 SVGAGI (reference sequence). The CDR3 protein is CASSYLQGRLDF. CDR3 nucleotides: TGTGCCAGCAGTTACCTCCAGGGAAGGCTCGACTTC.

The J gene is TRBJ1-2, the V gene TRBV5-1, with 9 positions matching TRBD1. The junction had 13 bases not matched to a gene; V was cut back by 2 bases and J by 8 bases. The CDR3 length is 16 residues. Germline V gene lookup returns CDR1 SGHRS and CDR2 YFSETQ. The CDR3 region is CASSLHTEQGARGYTF. CDR3 nucleotides: TGCGCCAGCAGCTTACACACCGAACAGGGGGCGCGGGGCTACACCTTC.

V and J are TRBV11-2 and TRBJ2-7; no definite D call. Germline V lookup: CDR1 SGHAT, CDR2 FQNNGV. This CDR3 is built from 13 residues. V lost 3 bases to trimming and J lost 1 base, with 7 bases between them. Here the CDR3 DNA reads TGTGCCAGCAGCTTGAGGCTGTCCTACGAGCAGTACTTC. Protein: CASSLRLSYEQYF.

This chain joins TRBV12-3 or TRBV12-4 and TRBJ1-2, with TRBD1 matching over 9 bases. The CDR3 loop spans 12 amino acids. With V trimmed by 6 bases and J by 8 bases, 4 bases remained unmatched. The CDR3 sequence: CASRQGARGYTF. Here the CDR3 DNA reads TGTGCCAGCAGACAGGGGGCGCGCGGCTACACCTTC.

The chain links TRBV11-2 to TRBJ2-7; weak D call: TRBD1 (5 bases). The CDR3 is made up of 14 amino acids. V was trimmed by 6 bases and J by 3 bases, leaving 15 bases between them. In germline, CDR1 is SGHAT, CDR2 FQNNGV. CDR3 nucleotides: TGTGCCAGCAGATCTCTGCACAGGCACTACGAGCAGTACTTC. Encoded protein: CASRSLHRHYEQYF.

The CDR3 DNA is TGCGCCAGCAGCCAAGCCTCGGGGTTGATCAATCAGCCCCAGCATTTT. Translating it yields CASSQASGLINQPQHF. V is TRBV4-1 and J is TRBJ1-5; no clear D. Germline V gives CDR1 MGHRA, CDR2 YSYEKL. Trimming left V 1 base short and J 3 bases short, with 13 bases between. The CDR3 is 16 residues long.

V usage is TRBV15 and J usage is TRBJ2-7; D might be TRBD1 (5 bases). Germline lookup yields CDR1 LNHNV and CDR2 YYDKDF (reference sequence). The V end lost 5 bases, the J end lost 6 bases, and 17 bases lay between the germline ends. The length of the CDR3 is 14 residues. CDR3 sequence: CATSGQGFTGEQYF. The CDR3 coding sequence is TGTGCCACCAGCGGTCAGGGTTTTACGGGCGAGCAGTACTTC.

CDR3: CASSPRQGVSYEQYF. CDR3 nucleotides: TGCGCCAGCAGCCCCAGACAGGGGGTCTCCTACGAGCAGTACTTC. J is TRBJ2-7 and V is TRBV4-1, with 9 bases identical to TRBD1. Germline loops: CDR1 MGHRA, CDR2 YSYEKL. V shed 4 bases, J shed 0 bases, and the junction held 4 bases outside the gene matches. The CDR3 totals 15 residues.

The J gene is TRBJ2-1, the V gene TRBV12-3 or TRBV12-4; D is perhaps TRBD2 (6 bases). Deletions cut 5 bases from V and 6 bases from J, with 11 bases between. This CDR3 has 13 amino acids. CDR3 protein: CASSPRGFNEQFF. CDR3 DNA: TGTGCCAGCAGTCCCCGGGGGTTCAATGAGCAGTTCTTC.

This clone appeared once. The rearrangement links TRBV7-6 to TRBJ2-3; 7 nucleotides align to TRBD2. The J segment lost 2 bases and the V segment lost 5 bases, leaving 10 bases of the junction unmatched. This CDR3 comprises 16 residues. Germline values: CDR1 SGHVS, CDR2 FNYEAQ. DNA for the CDR3: TGTGCCAGCAGCGCCCTGGCGGGGGTGAACACAGATACGCAGTATTTT. Translating gives CASSALAGVNTDTQYF.

The table lists this clone with a few counts. This chain links TRBV7-3 with TRBJ2-3, with D unclear. The CDR3 has 13 amino acids. Germline-derived CDR1 and CDR2 are SGHTA and FQGTGA. With 4 bases removed from V and 6 bases from J, the gap between germline ends came to 11 bases. The CDR3 DNA is TGTGCCAGCAGCTCCCCTCGTGGCGATACGCAGTATTTT. Protein: CASSSPRGDTQYF.

The V gene is TRBV6-4, the J gene TRBJ2-3; 10 bases are a match to TRBD2. There are 15 residues in the CDR3. Per germline, CDR1 MRHNA and CDR2 SNTAGT. V shed 6 bases and J 1 base; nucleotides not matched to a gene: 4. The CDR3 nucleotides read TGTGCCAGCAGCGCCGGGACTAGCGGCACAGATACGCAGTATTTT. It encodes CASSAGTSGTDTQYF.

The chain recombines TRBV21-1 with TRBJ2-3; TRBD2 is the table's D call and was not checked against the DNA. TRBV21-1 is flagged as a pseudogene. The CDR3 is made up of 17 amino acids. The chain's CDR3 is CASSKVTSGDRTDTQYF. In nucleotides, the CDR3 is TGTGCCAGCAGCAAAGTGACTAGCGGGGACCGCACAGATACGCAGTATTTT.

This clone was found a few times. This CDR3 reads CASSVRSPGTGGFDTEAFF. CDR3 DNA sequence: TGTGCCAGCAGTGTTCGCAGTCCCGGGACAGGGGGCTTCGACACTGAAGCTTTCTTT. The V and J genes are TRBV2 and TRBJ1-1; 12 positions match TRBD1. Germline CDR1 is SNHLY and CDR2 is FYNNEI. Trimming took 4 bases from V and 3 from J; bases not matched to a gene: 15. The CDR3 consists of 19 residues.

This chain uses TRBV9 with TRBJ1-1, with unresolved D. This CDR3 has 13 residues. Germline V gene data show CDR1 as SGDLS and CDR2 as YYNGEE. CDR3 amino acids: CVIRAVMNTEAFF. The CDR3, as DNA: TGTGTCATCAGAGCTGTCATGAACACTGAAGCTTTCTTT.

This chain uses TRBV7-2 with TRBJ1-2; D is possibly TRBD1 (5 bases). Germline CDR1 and CDR2: SGHTA and FQGNSA. The V end lost 5 bases, the J end lost 8 bases, and 18 bases lay between the germline ends. This CDR3 is 14 amino acids long. In nucleotides, the CDR3 is TGTGCCAGCAGCGTCGACAGTAGTTCGTGGGGCTACACCTTC. This sequence encodes CASSVDSSSWGYTF. Complete variable domain (other parts from reference TRBV7-2 and TRBJ1-2): GAGVSQSPSNKVTEKGKDVELRCDPISGHTALYWYRQSLGQGLEFLIYFQGNSAPDKSGLPSDRFSAERTGGSVSTLTIQRTQQEDSAVYLCASSVDSSSWGYTFGSGTRLTVV.